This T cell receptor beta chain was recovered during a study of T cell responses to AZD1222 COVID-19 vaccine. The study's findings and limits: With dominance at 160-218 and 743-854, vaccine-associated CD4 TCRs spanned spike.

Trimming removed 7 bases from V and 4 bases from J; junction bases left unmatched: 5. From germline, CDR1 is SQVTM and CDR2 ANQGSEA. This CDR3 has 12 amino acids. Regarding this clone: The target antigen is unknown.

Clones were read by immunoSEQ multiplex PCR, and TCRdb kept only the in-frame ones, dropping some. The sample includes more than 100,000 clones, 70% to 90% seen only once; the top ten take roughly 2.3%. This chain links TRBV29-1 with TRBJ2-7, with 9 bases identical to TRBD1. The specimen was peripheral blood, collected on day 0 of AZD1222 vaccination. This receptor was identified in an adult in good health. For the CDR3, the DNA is TGCAGCGCGGGACAGGGTTGGTACGAGCAGTACTTC. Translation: CSAGQGWYEQYF.